The clone carrying this TCR beta chain was seen repeatedly, ten times or more. The antigen is unknown. These data come from a study of CD8 T cells in ankylosing spondylitis. Points from the study as a whole: In ankylosing spondylitis patients, matched synovial fluid reportedly showed significant enrichment of disease-linked clones.

TCRdb called the 5' RACE reads again in MiXCR, with one record for every CDR3 protein. The profile covers approximately 250,000 distinct CDR3 sequences, with about 10% appearing a single time and roughly 2.5% taken by the ten largest. Sequenced material: blood, either unsorted or a sorted T cell fraction (not recorded which). This receptor was taken from a male donor with ankylosing spondylitis or in good health (not recorded which).

The CDR3 region has the DNA TGCAGTGCCCCTCGGGAGGATACGCAGTATTTT. It translates to CSAPREDTQYF. The V gene is TRBV20-1, the J gene TRBJ2-3; D perhaps matches TRBD2 (6 bases). The CDR3 runs 11 residues. The V gene's germline CDR1 is DFQATT and CDR2 SNEGSKA (reference sequence). Trimming pared 6 bases from V and 6 bases from J, leaving 10 bases between.